The sequence of this T cell receptor beta chain was determined in a study of blood T cell repertoires in COVID-19. Across the whole study: Specimens from acute and convalescent COVID-19 originated in the United States, Italy and Spain. PBMCs, B-cell-depleted T cells, or T cells were the source of the cDNA or gDNA that made up the material.

Clones were read by immunoSEQ multiplex PCR, and TCRdb kept only the in-frame ones, dropping some. Here the sample spans roughly 200,000 clones, approximately 86% being singletons. The Seattle patients, enrolled during active infection, were followed longitudinally. The CDR3 is made up of 12 amino acids. The germline V gene encodes CDR1 GTSNPN and CDR2 SVGIG (reference sequence). V lost 0 bases, J lost 7 bases, and 3 bases stayed unmatched. This TCR derives from a woman in her fifties or sixties with COVID-19, enrolled during active disease. V usage is TRBV30 and J usage is TRBJ2-7; 7 bases line up with TRBD1. Material: peripheral blood. The CDR3 protein is CAWSVRGQEQYF. The CDR3 nucleotides read TGTGCCTGGAGTGTACGGGGACAGGAGCAGTACTTC.